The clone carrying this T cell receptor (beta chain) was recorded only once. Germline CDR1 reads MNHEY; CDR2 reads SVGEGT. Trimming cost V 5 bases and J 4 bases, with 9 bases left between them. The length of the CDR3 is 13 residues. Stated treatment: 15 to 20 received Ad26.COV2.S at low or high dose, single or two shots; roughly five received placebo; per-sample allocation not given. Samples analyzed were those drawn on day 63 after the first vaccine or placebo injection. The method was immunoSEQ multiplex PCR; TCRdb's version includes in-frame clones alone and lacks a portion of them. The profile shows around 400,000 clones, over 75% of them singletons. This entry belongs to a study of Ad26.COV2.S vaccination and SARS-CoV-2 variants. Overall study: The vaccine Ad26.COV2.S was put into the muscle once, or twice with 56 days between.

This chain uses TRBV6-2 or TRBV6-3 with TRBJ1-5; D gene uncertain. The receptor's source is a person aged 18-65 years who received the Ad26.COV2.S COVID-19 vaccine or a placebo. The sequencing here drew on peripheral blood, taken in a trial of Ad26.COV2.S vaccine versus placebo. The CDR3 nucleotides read TGTGCCAGCAGTCTCGAGCCGAATCAGCCCCAGCATTTT. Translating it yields CASSLEPNQPQHF.